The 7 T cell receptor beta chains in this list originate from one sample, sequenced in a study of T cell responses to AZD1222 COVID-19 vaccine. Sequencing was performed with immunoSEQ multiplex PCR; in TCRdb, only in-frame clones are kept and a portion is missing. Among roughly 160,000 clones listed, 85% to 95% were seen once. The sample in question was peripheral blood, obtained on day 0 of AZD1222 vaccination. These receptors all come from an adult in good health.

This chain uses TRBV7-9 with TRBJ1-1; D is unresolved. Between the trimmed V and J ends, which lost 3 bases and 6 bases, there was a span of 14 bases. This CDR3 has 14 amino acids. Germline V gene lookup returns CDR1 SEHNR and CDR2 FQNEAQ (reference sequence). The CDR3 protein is CASSFRGNLAEAFF. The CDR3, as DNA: TGTGCCAGCAGCTTTCGAGGGAATTTGGCTGAAGCTTTCTTT. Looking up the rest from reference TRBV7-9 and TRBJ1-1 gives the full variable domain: DTGVSQNPRHKITKRGQNVTFRCDPISEHNRLYWYRQTLGQGPEFLTYFQNEAQLEKSRLLSDRFSAERPKGSFSTLEIQRTEQGDSAMYLCASSFRGNLAEAFFGQGTRLTVV.

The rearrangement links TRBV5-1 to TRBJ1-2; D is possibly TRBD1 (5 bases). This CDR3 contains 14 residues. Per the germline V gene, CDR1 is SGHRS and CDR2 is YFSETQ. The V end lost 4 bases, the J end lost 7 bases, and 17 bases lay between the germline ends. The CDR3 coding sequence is TGCGCCAGCAGCCAATCTCAGGGAAAAGGTGGCTACACCTTC. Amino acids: CASSQSQGKGGYTF.

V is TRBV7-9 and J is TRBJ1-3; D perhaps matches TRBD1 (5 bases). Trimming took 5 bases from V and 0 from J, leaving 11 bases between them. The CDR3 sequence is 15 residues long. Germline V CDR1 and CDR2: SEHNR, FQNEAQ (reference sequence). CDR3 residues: CASSRGELSGNTIYF. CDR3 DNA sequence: TGTGCCAGCAGCCGGGGGGAGCTCTCTGGAAACACCATATATTTT.

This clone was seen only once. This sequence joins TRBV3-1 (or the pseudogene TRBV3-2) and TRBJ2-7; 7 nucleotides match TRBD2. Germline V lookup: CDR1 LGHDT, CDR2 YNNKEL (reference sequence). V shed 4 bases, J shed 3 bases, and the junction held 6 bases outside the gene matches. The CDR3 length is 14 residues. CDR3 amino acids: CASSRGEGIYEQYF. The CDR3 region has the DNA TGTGCCAGCAGCCGTGGGGAGGGGATCTACGAGCAGTACTTC.

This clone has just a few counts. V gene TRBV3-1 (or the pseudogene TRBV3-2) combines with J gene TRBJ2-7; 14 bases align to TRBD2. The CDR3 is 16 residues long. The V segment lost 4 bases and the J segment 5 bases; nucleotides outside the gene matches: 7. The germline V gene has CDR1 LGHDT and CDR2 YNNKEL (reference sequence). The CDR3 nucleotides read TGTGCCAGCAGCCCCGGCGCGGGACTAGCGGGAGACGAGCAGTACTTC. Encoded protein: CASSPGAGLAGDEQYF.

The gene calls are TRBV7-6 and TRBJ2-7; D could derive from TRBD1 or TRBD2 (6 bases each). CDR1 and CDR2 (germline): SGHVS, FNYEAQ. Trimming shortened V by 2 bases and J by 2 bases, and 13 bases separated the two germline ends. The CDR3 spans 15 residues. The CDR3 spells CASSLLGGSTYEQYF. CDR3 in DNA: TGTGCCAGCAGCTTATTGGGGGGCTCAACCTACGAGCAGTACTTC.

The CDR3, as DNA: TGTGCCAGTAGTAGATACCTACAGGGGAGCACTGAAGCTTTCTTT. Protein product: CASSRYLQGSTEAFF. This rearrangement joins TRBV19 to TRBJ1-1; 7 nucleotides line up with TRBD1. Unmatched junction bases numbered 9, after V lost 4 bases and J lost 4 bases. The CDR3 covers 15 residues. Looked up from germline, CDR1 is LNHDA and CDR2 is SQIVND (reference sequence).